These T cell receptor beta chains were read from a single sample in a study of blood T cell repertoires in COVID-19. Sequenced by immunoSEQ multiplex PCR; TCRdb stores in-frame clones only, minus some. This table has under 85,000 clones, roughly 85% appearing once. The sequencing input was peripheral blood. These receptor sequences come from a man older than 75 with acute or convalescent COVID-19. Both conserved end residues are trimmed from each CDR3.

V	J	CDR3
TRBV25-1	TRBJ2-2	ASRPSGDTGELF
TRBV6-6	TRBJ2-7	ASSYSRQVYEQY
TRBV5-1	TRBJ2-7	ASSLGTVYEQY
TRBV19	TRBJ2-7	ASSISGGPYEQY
TRBV4-2	TRBJ1-3	ASSQFDRDSSIY
TRBV11-3	TRBJ2-1	ASSPGSEWNEQF
TRBV9	TRBJ2-7	ASSLSTGDEQY
TRBV18	TRBJ1-5	ASSPIGVTEANQPQH
TRBV4-3	TRBJ1-1	ASSQVRVNTEAF
TRBV27	TRBJ1-2	ASSFDSGTGANYGYT
TRBV7-2	TRBJ2-5	ASSPRTGRGETQY
TRBV18	TRBJ1-1	ASSPAGVGTEAF
TRBV10-3	TRBJ1-5	AISPDSGAQH
TRBV6-6	TRBJ2-1	ASQTSGLSYNEQF
TRBV5-6	TRBJ1-4	ASSFSTGRNEKLF
TRBV5-1	TRBJ2-7	ASSLDQGTYEQY
TRBV7-9	TRBJ2-2	ASSLRGQGSRPGELF
TRBV5-1	TRBJ2-1	ASSLSLEQF
TRBV30	TRBJ1-5	AWSPRTAGRGQPQH
TRBV27	TRBJ1-4	ASRRQGNEKLF
TRBV7-2	TRBJ1-2	ASSGRQPNYGYT
TRBV6-5	TRBJ1-6	ASSRTGRNSPLH
TRBV14	TRBJ2-1	ASSRTREQF
TRBV6-5	TRBJ1-2	ASSLTQGGSNYGYT
TRBV2	TRBJ2-1	ASSVERDIGEQF
TRBV24-1	TRBJ2-7	ATSESPGGEGEQY
TRBV4-3	TRBJ2-6	ASSQDGARSPSGANVLT
TRBV19	TRBJ1-6	ASSGDTNYNSPLH
TRBV30	TRBJ2-7	AWSGLDGYEQY
TRBV6-6	TRBJ2-7	ASSYRTGPYEQY
TRBV5-5	TRBJ2-7	ASSLAGPSLAVEYEQY
TRBV30	TRBJ2-1	ACPGPGGNEQF
TRBV5-6	TRBJ1-2	ASSSTDRNYGYT
TRBV6-5	TRBJ1-2	ASSQPLRERYT
TRBV18	TRBJ1-1	ASSLTAATEAF
TRBV10-3	TRBJ2-7	AISEREGAYEQY
TRBV28	TRBJ2-7	ASIKQGSGYEQY
TRBV3-1/TRBV3-2	TRBJ1-1	ASSQGLEAF